This T cell receptor (beta chain) originates from a study of shared clonotypes between healthy human individuals. Study-level points and caveats: Generation of non-shared clonotypes was less probable than generation of clonotypes shared by all four donors. In several donors, around 4.8% of naive CD4 clonotypes appeared in common.

Trimming removed 9 bases from V and 2 bases from J, with 13 bases in between. This CDR3 has 13 amino acids. Germline V CDR1 and CDR2: MNHNS, SASEGT. Turning to this clone: Antigen: not known.

Produced via immunoSEQ multiplex PCR; TCRdb's table is partial and in-frame only. The data contain more than 2,000,000 clones, around nine tenths of them seen just once; the ten biggest clones take up roughly 0.13%. Specimen: naive CD4+ T cells sorted from blood. Subset defined: CD45RA+ positively selected. The sequence was collected from a man aged 18 to 30 in good health. The chain links TRBV6-1 to TRBJ1-2, with D possibly matching TRBD1 (6 bases). The CDR3 sequence is CASSRQDNYGYTF. In DNA form, the CDR3 reads TGTGCCAGTTCCAGACAGGACAACTATGGCTACACCTTC.